One and the same sample provided the 27 T cell receptor beta chains below, sequenced in a study of blood T cell repertoires in COVID-19. Method: immunoSEQ multiplex PCR; TCRdb's copy keeps in-frame clones and lacks some. The sample consists of about 160,000 clones, more than 70% of them appearing once. Sequencing was carried out using PBMCs or T cells enriched from blood (not recorded which). All receptors derive from a man between 60 and 75 years old who had recovered from COVID-19.

V is TRBV28 and J is TRBJ2-7; D gene ambiguous. Trimming cost V 4 bases and J 6 bases, with 25 bases left between them. CDR1 and CDR2 (germline): MDHEN, SYDVKM. The CDR3 runs to 17 residues. The CDR3 sequence is CASSSPIIKPYRSEQYF. CDR3 DNA: TGTGCCAGCAGTTCCCCGATAATAAAGCCTTATCGTAGCGAGCAGTACTTC.

The V gene is TRBV18, the J gene TRBJ2-3; 8 bases are shared with TRBD2. V lost 3 bases to trimming and J lost 4 bases; unmatched junction nucleotides: 9. The CDR3 spans 16 residues. Germline assignment: CDR1 KGHSH and CDR2 LQKENI. CDR3 in DNA: TGTGCCAGCTCACCTTTCGGGGGGGCCCTACCAGATACGCAGTATTTT. Protein sequence: CASSPFGGALPDTQYF.

In its sample, this clone was seen a few times. V is TRBV14 and J is TRBJ1-6; D unclear. CDR3 length: 11 residues. The germline V and J ends were trimmed by 6 bases and 9 bases, with 6 bases remaining between them. In germline, CDR1 is SGHDN, CDR2 FVKESK. The chain's CDR3 is CASRSVSPLHF. The CDR3 DNA reads TGTGCCAGCAGGTCGGTTTCACCCCTCCACTTT.

DNA for the CDR3: TGTGCCAGCAGTAACACGATTACCTACGAGCAGTACTTC. Translation: CASSNTITYEQYF. This chain joins TRBV14 and TRBJ2-7; D not resolved. The CDR3 is 13 residues long. Trimming removed 6 bases at V and 2 bases at J, with 11 bases between. In germline, CDR1 is SGHDN, CDR2 FVKESK. Together with reference TRBV14 and TRBJ2-7, the CDR3 gives the full variable domain: EAGVTQFPSHSVIEKGQTVTLRCDPISGHDNLYWYRRVMGKEIKFLLHFVKESKQDESGMPNNRFLAERTGGTYSTLKVQPAELEDSGVYFCASSNTITYEQYFGPGTRLTVT.

The chain is built from TRBV6-5 and TRBJ2-2; no firm D call. V lost 8 bases, J lost 2 bases, and 6 bases lay in between. From germline, CDR1 is MNHEY and CDR2 SVGAGI. This CDR3 has 12 residues. The CDR3 region has the DNA TGTGCCAGCCCAGGAAACACCGGGGAGCTGTTTTTT. As protein: CASPGNTGELFF.

This sequence joins TRBV19 and TRBJ1-1; D may be TRBD1 (5 bases). CDR3 length: 12 amino acids. CDR1 and CDR2 from the germline V gene are LNHDA and SQIVND (reference sequence). V dropped 5 bases and J dropped 10 bases, with 14 bases sitting between them. The CDR3 bases are TGTGCCAGTAGTCCCAGGGATACCGGAGCTTTCTTT. Its protein product is CASSPRDTGAFF. The complete variable domain, with remaining parts taken from reference TRBV19 and TRBJ1-1, reads DGGITQSPKYLFRKEGQNVTLSCEQNLNHDAMYWYRQDPGQGLRLIYYSQIVNDFQKGDIAEGYSVSREKKESFPLTVTSAQKNPTAFYLCASSPRDTGAFFGQGTRLTVV.

This chain joins TRBV29-1 and TRBJ1-2, with 10 bases matching TRBD1. CDR1 is SQVTM, CDR2 ANQGSEA, per germline. J lost 0 bases, V lost 6 bases, and 7 bases had no gene match. There are 15 residues in the CDR3. CDR3 amino acids: CSVRDRGRSNYGYTF. CDR3 bases: TGCAGCGTCCGGGACAGGGGACGTTCTAACTATGGCTACACCTTC.

J is TRBJ1-2 and V is TRBV11-2, with TRBD1 identical over 8 bases. Looked up from germline, CDR1 is SGHAT and CDR2 is FQNNGV. V dropped 5 bases and J dropped 7; count of bases not matched to a gene: 12. This CDR3 comprises 15 residues. CDR3 sequence (DNA): TGTGCCAGCAGCATCGGGACAGGCACTTTCAGTGGCTACACCTTC. Its protein product is CASSIGTGTFSGYTF.

The chain recombines TRBV29-1 with TRBJ1-1, with 9 nucleotides matching TRBD1. Germline lookup yields CDR1 SQVTM and CDR2 ANQGSEA. The CDR3 spans 17 residues. V lost 1 base to trimming and J lost 1 base; unmatched junction nucleotides: 10. CDR3 nucleotide sequence: TGCAGCGTTGAAGGGACAGGGGATAGAGAGTGGAACACTGAAGCTTTCTTT. Translated, it gives CSVEGTGDREWNTEAFF.

The V gene is TRBV3-1 (or the pseudogene TRBV3-2), the J gene TRBJ1-2; no clear D. This CDR3 region has 13 residues. V was pared by 4 bases and J by 8 bases, with 14 bases between. Germline CDR1 is LGHDT and CDR2 is YNNKEL (reference sequence). The CDR3 region is CASSRPQSSGYTF. The CDR3 DNA is TGTGCCAGCAGCCGCCCCCAGTCCTCCGGCTACACCTTC.

The chain recombines TRBV28 with TRBJ2-7; weak D call: TRBD1 (7 bases). Germline V lookup: CDR1 MDHEN, CDR2 SYDVKM. The CDR3 contains 15 residues. V dropped 5 bases and J dropped 3 bases, with 17 bases sitting between them. CDR3 in amino acids: CASSRRDRGYYEQYF. The CDR3 region has the DNA TGTGCCAGCAGTCGGCGGGACAGAGGATACTACGAGCAGTACTTC.

The chain uses TRBV24-1 and TRBJ1-5, with 10 bases that match TRBD1. Trimming removed 4 bases from V and 7 bases from J; junction bases left unmatched: 15. Per the germline V gene, CDR1 is KGHDR and CDR2 is SFDVKD. CDR3 length: 18 amino acids. CDR3 in DNA: TGTGCCACCAGTGACCGCGGGACAGGGGAATCTCCAGAACAGCCCCAGCATTTT. Its translation is CATSDRGTGESPEQPQHF.

The V call is TRBV19, the J call TRBJ2-3, with 10 bases aligning to TRBD2. V shed 2 bases and J 4 bases; nucleotides not matched to a gene: 3. The CDR3 is 15 residues long. CDR1 is LNHDA, CDR2 SQIVND, per germline (reference sequence). The CDR3 here is CASSITGLAADTQYF. DNA for the CDR3: TGTGCCAGTAGTATAACTGGACTAGCGGCAGATACGCAGTATTTT.

The rearrangement joins TRBV30 to TRBJ1-4, with D tentatively TRBD1 (6 bases). CDR1 is GTSNPN, CDR2 SVGIG, per germline (reference sequence). The CDR3 consists of 15 residues. With 7 bases removed from V and 0 bases from J, the gap between germline ends came to 15 bases. The CDR3 region is CASTPDSATNEKLFF. The CDR3 region has the DNA TGTGCCTCGACGCCGGACAGTGCAACTAATGAAAAACTGTTTTTT.

The CDR3 sequence is CASSEEAAKPNEQFF. The CDR3 nucleotides read TGTGCCAGCAGTGAGGAAGCGGCCAAGCCCAATGAGCAGTTCTTC. The chain joins TRBV6-4 to TRBJ2-1; TRBD2 is a possible D gene (5 bases). Trimming cost V 3 bases and J 6 bases, with 15 bases left between them. CDR1 is MRHNA, CDR2 SNTAGT, per germline. The CDR3 is 15 amino acids.

In this sample, this clone turned up once. The chain is built from TRBV27 and TRBJ1-5; D may be TRBD1 (5 bases). Germline CDR1 is MNHEY and CDR2 is SMNVEV (reference sequence). The CDR3 sequence is 13 residues long. V was cut by 6 bases and J by 9 bases, with 15 bases left in between. For the CDR3, the DNA is TGTGCCAGCAGCCCTATAGGGGTGGGGCCCCAGCATTTT. Translation: CASSPIGVGPQHF.

The chain is built from TRBV7-6 and TRBJ1-4, with 8 bases aligning to TRBD1. This CDR3 has 14 amino acids. Trimming removed 7 bases from V and 3 bases from J; junction bases left unmatched: 4. Germline V gene sequence: CDR1 SGHVS, CDR2 FNYEAQ. As DNA, the CDR3 is TGTGCCAGCATGTCGACAGGGGCTAATGAAAAACTGTTTTTT. Its protein product is CASMSTGANEKLFF.

The chain carries TRBV5-6 and TRBJ2-7; TRBD1 agrees at 9 bases. The germline V gene has CDR1 SGHDT and CDR2 YYEEEE. The CDR3 totals 18 residues. J was trimmed by 6 bases and V by 4 bases; bases with no gene match: 20. The CDR3 sequence: CASSPAPLSGQGLREQYF. CDR3 sequence (DNA): TGTGCCAGCAGCCCGGCCCCTCTTTCGGGACAGGGACTTCGCGAGCAGTACTTC.

This chain uses TRBV9 with TRBJ2-7; 9 nucleotides line up with TRBD2. The ends lost 4 bases at V and 3 bases at J; junction bases unmatched: 8. The CDR3 contains 15 residues. Looked up from germline, CDR1 is SGDLS and CDR2 is YYNGEE. CDR3 region: CASSPSIAGVYEQYF. The CDR3 bases are TGTGCCAGCAGCCCTTCGATAGCGGGAGTCTACGAGCAGTACTTC.

V usage is TRBV5-4 and J usage is TRBJ2-2; 8 bases map to TRBD1. Unmatched junction bases numbered 1, after V lost 3 bases and J lost 6 bases. This CDR3 has 13 residues. Germline V lookup: CDR1 SGHNT, CDR2 YYREEE (reference sequence). CDR3: CASSSTGAGELFF. CDR3 nucleotide sequence: TGTGCCAGCAGCTCGACAGGGGCCGGGGAGCTGTTTTTT. The whole variable domain, remainder taken from reference TRBV5-4 and TRBJ2-2, is ETGVTQSPTHLIKTRGQQVTLRCSSQSGHNTVSWYQQALGQGPQFIFQYYREEENGRGNFPPRFSGLQFPNYSSELNVNALELDDSALYLCASSSTGAGELFFGEGSRLTVL.

The chain links TRBV7-8 to TRBJ2-7, with a weak D call TRBD1 (5 bases). The V gene's germline CDR1 is SGHVS and CDR2 FQNEAQ. The CDR3 has 14 amino acids. V was shortened by 5 bases and J by 2 bases, with 13 bases between the two germline ends. The CDR3 protein is CASSPGYGTYEQYF. CDR3 DNA: TGTGCCAGCAGCCCAGGGTATGGGACCTACGAGCAGTACTTC.

This chain connects TRBV7-6 to TRBJ2-1; 12 nucleotides line up with TRBD2. CDR1 and CDR2 (germline): SGHVS, FNYEAQ. J lost 6 bases, V lost 3 bases, and 0 bases had no gene match. The CDR3 is 14 amino acids. This chain's CDR3 is CASSLGLAGNEQFF. The CDR3 DNA is TGTGCCAGCAGCTTGGGACTAGCGGGCAATGAGCAGTTCTTC.

The chain recombines TRBV7-6 with TRBJ1-4; possible D gene TRBD1, 5 bases. Trimming left V 5 bases short and J 14 bases short, with 21 bases between. Germline V lookup: CDR1 SGHVS, CDR2 FNYEAQ. The CDR3 extends over 14 amino acids. The chain's CDR3 is CASSLVQGDPLLFF. Here the CDR3 DNA reads TGTGCCAGCAGCCTCGTGCAGGGTGATCCATTGCTGTTTTTT.

The chain employs TRBV6-5 and TRBJ1-2; the match to TRBD1 covers 10 bases. Germline V gene lookup returns CDR1 MNHEY and CDR2 SVGAGI. The CDR3 runs to 13 residues. The V gene end was trimmed by 5 bases and the J gene end by 7 bases; junction bases not matched to a gene: 4. This chain's CDR3 is CASSKDRGSGYTF. The CDR3 DNA reads as TGTGCCAGCAGTAAGGACAGGGGGAGTGGCTACACCTTC.

This chain links TRBV4-2 with TRBJ2-2; 7 bases map to TRBD2. Germline CDR1 is LGHNA and CDR2 is YNFKEQ. V lost 0 bases and J lost 7; bases outside the gene matches: 20. The CDR3 has 20 amino acids. Written as DNA, the CDR3 is TGTGCCAGCAGCCAAGATCCTAGGGCTAGCGGTTCTCTCGGCGGCGGGGAGCTGTTTTTT. This gives the protein CASSQDPRASGSLGGGELFF.

The chain is built from TRBV15 and TRBJ2-5; 9 bases are shared with TRBD2. V gave up 0 bases and J gave up 5 bases; unmatched junction bases: 7. Germline assignment: CDR1 LNHNV and CDR2 YYDKDF (reference sequence). This CDR3 comprises 16 residues. CDR3 amino acids: CATSREVAGALETQYF. CDR3 coding DNA: TGTGCCACCAGCAGAGAAGTAGCGGGGGCCCTTGAGACCCAGTACTTC.

V is TRBV12-5 and J is TRBJ2-1; D is perhaps TRBD1 (5 bases). Germline values: CDR1 LGHNT, CDR2 FRNRAP. This CDR3 has 12 residues. In nucleotides, the CDR3 is TGTGGGTCGGACCGCGACAGCCATGAGCAGTTCTTC. Translation: CGSDRDSHEQFF. The variable domain in full, with the rest retrieved from reference TRBV12-5 and TRBJ2-1, is DARVTQTPRHKVTEMGQEVTMRCQPILGHNTVFWYRQTMMQGLELLAYFRNRAPLDDSGMPKDRFSAEMPDATLATLKIQPSEPRDSAVYFCGSDRDSHEQFFGPGTRLTVL.